This TCR beta chain was captured in a study of sequential checkpoint blockade in melanoma. Notes on the study in general: Rising tumor T-cell fraction and clonality meant about 30 times likelier benefit. For nivolumab-first patients, baseline tumor clonality was associated with response.

Some clones are missing from TCRdb's copy, which holds only in-frame ones; the method was immunoSEQ multiplex PCR. The sample yields roughly 20,000 clones, under 85% seen once. The sample's treatment: randomized to nivolumab then ipilimumab (arm A) or the reverse (arm B). CDR3 length equals 17 residues. Germline CDR1 SGHNT, CDR2 YENEEA. V lost 5 bases, J lost 7 bases, and 16 bases stayed unmatched. In this sample, this clone turned up many times. What it binds is unknown. V gene TRBV11-3 combines with J gene TRBJ2-1, with TRBD2 identical over 8 bases. The receptor's source is a human donor with melanoma. Sequencing was performed on tumor tissue (inferred from file names), taken from a patient given nivolumab and ipilimumab in sequence. The CDR3 sequence: CASSPLVKISGENEQFF. Here the CDR3 DNA reads TGTGCCAGCAGCCCTCTCGTCAAGATTAGCGGGGAGAATGAGCAGTTCTTC.